This T cell receptor beta chain comes out of a study of cytomegalovirus exposure and HLA in healthy donors. From germline, CDR1 is SGHVS and CDR2 FQNEAQ. This CDR3 region has 16 residues. The J segment lost 1 base and the V segment lost 3 bases, leaving 4 bases of the junction unmatched. Whole-study findings and limits: Some V segments, TRBV6-2 and TRBV6-3 among them, were indistinguishable and were therefore excluded. The study flagged about 160 TCR beta chains as cytomegalovirus-associated.

Though nominally healthy at sampling, donors likely had unrecorded immune exposures. Primers: 60 Vbeta forward and 13 Jbeta reverse. Method: immunoSEQ multiplex PCR; TCRdb's copy keeps in-frame clones and lacks some. The sample has about 140,000 clones, 80% seen once; the top ten hold approximately 5.1%. As for this clone: Its matching antigen is unknown.

The rearrangement uses TRBV7-8 and TRBJ1-1; 11 bases map to TRBD1. This receptor was taken from a male donor in good health and CMV-seronegative. The specimen was PBMCs. This chain's CDR3 is CASSLWDRGTNTEAFF. Here the CDR3 DNA reads TGTGCCAGCAGCTTGTGGGACAGGGGGACGAACACTGAAGCTTTCTTT.